The TCR beta chain under discussion was sequenced for a study of blood T cells in healthy people across ages. The total RNA that was extracted per sample amounted to at least 6 micrograms. The second PCR ran about 6 to 12 cycles with a sample-barcoded 5' primer and J-beta primers. TCRdb called the 5' RACE reads again in MiXCR, with one record for every CDR3 protein. The data contain 1.4 million or so distinct CDR3 sequences, roughly 43% of them singletons. The receptor was derived from a woman in her late teens or twenties in good health. Sequencing was carried out using blood.

CDR3 sequence: CSATRQPQGTGELFF. The CDR3 bases are TGCAGTGCTACTAGACAGCCCCAGGGGACCGGGGAGCTGTTTTTT. The V gene is TRBV20-1, the J gene TRBJ2-2; D perhaps matches TRBD1 (6 bases). The length of the CDR3 is 15 residues. Trimming removed 4 bases from V and 5 bases from J, with 17 bases in between. CDR1 and CDR2 (germline): DFQATT, SNEGSKA (reference sequence).